Listed below are T cell receptor beta chains from one sample, sequenced in a study of blood T cell repertoires in COVID-19. The protocol was immunoSEQ multiplex PCR, while the TCRdb copy is restricted to in-frame clones and leaves out a portion. Among 300,000 to 350,000 clones listed, about 90% were seen once. The sample consisted of peripheral blood. Source of these receptors: a woman between 45 and 60 years old with COVID-19, enrolled during active disease. Both conserved end residues are part of each CDR3. Each record gives: D gene, J gene, V gene, CDR3 length, CDR3 protein. D genes are given only for firm matches.

D: TRBD2
J: TRBJ2-7
V: TRBV6-5
length: 15
CDR3: CASSSIAGQTYEQYF

D: .
J: TRBJ2-7
V: TRBV19
length: 13
CDR3: CASSTDRGYEQYF

D: .
J: TRBJ2-3
V: TRBV7-2
length: 12
CDR3: CASSFAVDTQYF

D: TRBD2
J: TRBJ2-5
V: TRBV27
length: 12
CDR3: CASRGGSETQYF

D: .
J: TRBJ1-4
V: TRBV27
length: 14
CDR3: CASSSQGPNEKLFF

D: .
J: TRBJ2-1
V: TRBV15
length: 12
CDR3: CATSRAVNEQFF

D: TRBD1
J: TRBJ2-7
V: TRBV9
length: 14
CDR3: CASSFGTGVYEQYF

D: .
J: TRBJ1-1
V: TRBV13
length: 15
CDR3: CASSLLGAGNTEAFF

D: .
J: TRBJ1-4
V: TRBV29-1
length: 12
CDR3: CSVVVGDEKLFF

D: .
J: TRBJ1-2
V: TRBV30
length: 17
CDR3: CAWSVLGDRLSNYGYTF